This TCR beta chain was documented in a study of T cells in Graves' hyperthyroidism and ophthalmopathy (dated by TCRdb to the late 2010s). Regarding the research as a whole: A discovery cohort of approximately 97 patients, fewer than 50 with Graves' ophthalmopathy and over 55 with stable Graves' hyperthyroidism, was used to find distinguishing TCR V-J signatures. The 100 discovery patients were randomly divided into training and test sets at a 7:3 ratio. An independent validation cohort of around 19 hyperthyroidism patients and over 15 patients who later progressed to ophthalmopathy tested prospective prediction of ophthalmopathy. Thyroid tissue and blood T-cell repertoires from more than five Graves' hyperthyroidism patients were also compared in the study. TCR Vbeta CDR3 sequencing of approximately 140 peripheral blood samples (roughly 41 ophthalmopathy, under 80 hyperthyroidism and roughly 17 progressor patients) is reported in the paper. Following sampling, methimazole starting at 30 mg daily was given to hyperthyroidism patients, and high-dose intravenous methylprednisolone was given to ophthalmopathy patients. Beyond this particular receptor, the publication reports: In validation, the model predicted progression to ophthalmopathy with over 60% sensitivity and 72.22% specificity, a median of roughly seven months before onset. Most expanded thyroid clonotypes (frequency above 0.001) were also detected in blood, suggesting blood repertoires may reflect thyroid immune responses. Sample size was not statistically predetermined, and investigators were not blinded to group allocation. A 13 V-J signature model separated ophthalmopathy from stable hyperthyroidism, with 87.88% sensitivity and just under 84% specificity in cross-validation and 80%/75% in testing.

In its sample, this clonotype was seen many times. Its antigen specificity is not known. No much larger clonotype is one base removed from it; base qualities were not supplied. Exclusion was applied to patients with uncontrolled infections, other autoimmune diseases, pregnancy or lactation. Diagnoses relied on clinical symptoms, serum thyroxine and TRAb, thyroid ultrasound and orbital computed tomography. Total RNA was extracted with Trizol reagent, and quality was checked on an Agilent 2100 Bioanalyzer. TCR beta CDR3 regions were amplified from RNA transcripts. A first-round RT-PCR of the TCR CDR3 used the HTBI primer set with the Qiagen OneStep RT-PCR kit. Libraries were constructed in a second round of multiplex PCR, after which size selection and purification were carried out. Libraries were sequenced paired-end with 100 bp reads on an Illumina HiSeq2000. As for the original processing: SOAPnuke was used to process the raw data, throwing out any read that contained adapters or uncalled bases, had a mean Phred below 15, or lacked an exact constant-primer or identifier match. High-quality paired reads were merged with COPE v1.2.5, and unique nucleotide sequences were defined as clonotypes. MiTCR v1.1 was used to align clonotypes to the IMGT TRBV, TRBD and TRBJ reference segments. The analysis was restricted to V-J combinations with a frequency above 0.0001, which together covered 99% to 99.2% of the repertoires. The TCS score was defined as F50 (clonal expansion) divided by E x V (chaos), with BLOSUM62-based TCRdist calculated between CDR3 peptides within each V-J. Welch's t-statistics and random forest reduced some 510 V-J features to roughly 13, which were used in a naive Bayes classifier (R e1071). Thyroid-blood repertoire similarity was quantified with the Morisita-Horn index. TCRdb reprocessing: public reads trimmed at Q25 with fastp, clones called with MiXCR, in-frame beta chains kept. Rows are unified per CDR3 protein, each entry keeping the most common DNA and genes. These V and J calls derive from TCRdb rather than the authors' analysis. Recorded for this sample are approximately 640,000 distinct CDR3 sequences; 40% to 55% of them occurred a single time. The top ten hold less than 8.5% of the sample.

The CDR3, cysteine through phenylalanine, is 15 amino acids long. Solely the CDR3 DNA is kept, with 45 bases framed from the first base. As encoded in the germline V gene (reference sequence), CDR1 is SEHNR while CDR2 is FQNEAQ. Trimming costs V 4 bases and J 9 bases, and their ends lie 22 bases apart. The sample consisted of peripheral blood or thyroid tissue (not recorded which). The V and J genes are TRBV7-9 and TRBJ2-7; a weak D assignment points to TRBD2 (5 bases agree). This receptor was taken from an adult man with Graves' disease, either hyperthyroidism or ophthalmopathy (not recorded which). This receptor has the CDR3 CASSSPGPTRRRQYF. DNA sequence: TGTGCCAGCAGCTCCCCGGGCCCCACGCGGAGGAGGCAGTACTTC.